These 23 T cell receptor beta chains originate from one sample sequenced in a study of blood T cell repertoires in COVID-19. Libraries were prepared by immunoSEQ multiplex PCR; TCRdb keeps only in-frame clonotypes and omits some of them. The repertoire includes approximately 120,000 clones, approximately 81% of them detected once, and around 5.5% sits in the top ten. Sample: peripheral blood. The receptors shown here come from a man between 60 and 70 years old with acute or convalescent COVID-19.

The J gene is TRBJ1-1, the V gene TRBV7-6, with 7 positions matching TRBD1. Germline CDR1 and CDR2: SGHVS and FNYEAQ. The CDR3 is 14 amino acids. V gave up 2 bases and J gave up 2 bases; unmatched junction bases: 2. The CDR3 coding sequence is TGTGCCAGCAGCTTAAGACAGGGAAACACTGAAGCTTTCTTT. It encodes CASSLRQGNTEAFF.

This rearrangement joins TRBV29-1 to TRBJ1-1, with TRBD1 matching 7 bases. Germline V gene sequence: CDR1 SQVTM, CDR2 ANQGSEA. This CDR3 is built from 11 residues. V lost 7 bases to trimming and J lost 6 bases; unmatched junction nucleotides: 5. The CDR3 spells CSAQRGPEAFF. Written as DNA, the CDR3 is TGCAGCGCACAAAGGGGGCCTGAAGCTTTCTTT.

The chain employs TRBV24-1 and TRBJ2-5; the D gene is possibly TRBD2 (6 bases). Trimming stripped 4 bases from V and 1 base from J, with 18 bases between. CDR1 and CDR2 (germline): KGHDR, SFDVKD. This CDR3 has 17 amino acids. The CDR3 DNA follows: TGTGCCACCAGTGAAAGTGGGACTCGAGCGTTCCAAGAGACCCAGTACTTC. Its protein is CATSESGTRAFQETQYF.

V usage is TRBV19 and J usage is TRBJ1-4; 7 nucleotides agree with TRBD1. V lost 6 bases and J lost 0; bases outside the gene matches: 10. Germline V gene sequence: CDR1 LNHDA, CDR2 SQIVND (reference sequence). The CDR3 covers 17 residues. The CDR3 reads CASRPGQNWATNEKLFF. CDR3 DNA: TGTGCCAGTAGGCCGGGACAGAATTGGGCAACTAATGAAAAACTGTTTTTT. Based on the CDR3 plus reference TRBV19 and TRBJ1-4, the full variable domain is DGGITQSPKYLFRKEGQNVTLSCEQNLNHDAMYWYRQDPGQGLRLIYYSQIVNDFQKGDIAEGYSVSREKKESFPLTVTSAQKNPTAFYLCASRPGQNWATNEKLFFGSGTQLSVL.

The chain couples TRBV9 to TRBJ2-1, with TRBD1 matching over 8 bases. V shed 4 bases and J 6 bases; nucleotides not matched to a gene: 12. The germline V gene encodes CDR1 SGDLS and CDR2 YYNGEE. CDR3 size: 16 residues. The CDR3 sequence is CASSIQGALNTNEQFF. The DNA of the CDR3 is TGTGCCAGCAGCATCCAGGGGGCGCTTAATACCAATGAGCAGTTCTTC.

The rearrangement links TRBV7-8 to TRBJ2-3; tentative D call: TRBD2 (6 bases). The CDR3 is 16 amino acids. CDR1 is SGHVS and CDR2 is FQNEAQ in the germline V gene. V shed 5 bases and J shed 3 bases, with 18 bases lying between them. Written as DNA, the CDR3 is TGTGCCAGCAGCAAGGGACTCACGAGTGGGACAGATACGCAGTATTTT. Translating gives CASSKGLTSGTDTQYF.

The chain carries TRBV19 and TRBJ2-3; no definite D call. Trimming cost V 3 bases and J 8 bases, with 6 bases left between them. This CDR3 region has 11 residues. In germline, CDR1 is LNHDA, CDR2 SQIVND (reference sequence). In DNA form, the CDR3 reads TGTGCCAGTAGTATTCTCGGTACGCAGTATTTT. Translated: CASSILGTQYF.

The gene calls are TRBV5-1 and TRBJ2-7; D remains unclear. Germline V lookup: CDR1 SGHRS, CDR2 YFSETQ. The V end lost 0 bases, the J end lost 2 bases, and 9 bases lay between the germline ends. The CDR3 is made up of 14 amino acids. CDR3 in amino acids: CASSLGLDTYEQYF. The CDR3 nucleotides are TGCGCCAGCAGCTTGGGTTTAGACACCTACGAGCAGTACTTC.

The rearrangement joins TRBV2 to TRBJ2-7, with 9 bases that match TRBD2. The CDR3 covers 14 residues. The V gene end was trimmed by 6 bases and the J gene end by 2 bases; junction bases not matched to a gene: 5. Germline V gene sequence: CDR1 SNHLY, CDR2 FYNNEI. The CDR3: CASRSERGAYEQYF. The CDR3 DNA reads as TGTGCCAGCAGATCGGAGCGGGGGGCCTACGAGCAGTACTTC.

This clone has only a few counts. The CDR3 here is CASAVGAGAGSTDTQYF. The CDR3, as DNA: TGTGCCAGCGCAGTAGGGGCAGGGGCCGGGAGCACAGATACGCAGTATTTT. The rearrangement joins TRBV11-3 to TRBJ2-3; tentative D call: TRBD1 (6 bases). The germline V and J ends were trimmed by 8 bases and 0 bases, with 21 bases remaining between them. This CDR3 comprises 17 residues. Germline CDR1 SGHNT, CDR2 YENEEA.

The chain joins TRBV7-9 to TRBJ2-1, with TRBD1 identical over 8 bases. This CDR3 has 16 residues. The ends lost 5 bases at V and 2 bases at J; junction bases unmatched: 8. Germline CDR1 is SEHNR and CDR2 is FQNEAQ (reference sequence). CDR3 in amino acids: CASSPSGTGAYNEQFF. CDR3 nucleotides: TGTGCCAGCAGCCCCTCGGGGACAGGTGCCTACAATGAGCAGTTCTTC. The whole variable domain, remainder taken from reference TRBV7-9 and TRBJ2-1, is DTGVSQNPRHKITKRGQNVTFRCDPISEHNRLYWYRQTLGQGPEFLTYFQNEAQLEKSRLLSDRFSAERPKGSFSTLEIQRTEQGDSAMYLCASSPSGTGAYNEQFFGPGTRLTVL.

J is TRBJ2-5 and V is TRBV5-1, with a weak D call TRBD1 (6 bases). V lost 0 bases and J lost 4, with 10 bases in between. Germline CDR1 is SGHRS and CDR2 is YFSETQ. There are 14 residues in the CDR3. The CDR3, as DNA: TGCGCCAGCAGCTTGGTACAGGGATCAGAGACCCAGTACTTC. Its protein product is CASSLVQGSETQYF.

This chain uses TRBV7-2 with TRBJ2-1; D is possibly TRBD2 (6 bases). Looked up from germline, CDR1 is SGHTA and CDR2 is FQGNSA. V lost 1 base and J 6 bases, leaving 10 bases between the germline ends. The CDR3 is 14 residues long. CDR3 nucleotides: TGTGCCAGCAGCTTAGGAACTAGCCCCAATGAGCAGTTCTTC. Translated, it gives CASSLGTSPNEQFF.

The rearrangement joins TRBV5-1 to TRBJ1-2; D uncertain. The CDR3 has 13 amino acids. V was shortened by 0 bases and J by 7 bases, with 10 bases between the two germline ends. The V gene's germline CDR1 is SGHRS and CDR2 YFSETQ. CDR3 amino acids: CASSLGAPSGYTF. CDR3 bases: TGCGCCAGCAGCTTGGGGGCTCCGAGTGGCTACACCTTC.

This clone was seen only once. The chain combines TRBV5-5 with TRBJ2-7; D remains ambiguous. CDR1 is SGHKS, CDR2 YYEKEE, per germline (reference sequence). CDR3 size: 13 residues. V was cut by 0 bases and J by 5 bases, with 9 bases left in between. This chain's CDR3 is CASSLAVNHEQYF. CDR3 in DNA: TGTGCCAGCAGCTTGGCCGTAAATCACGAGCAGTACTTC.

This chain uses TRBV6-5 with TRBJ1-2, with 9 positions matching TRBD1. V dropped 5 bases and J dropped 3; count of bases not matched to a gene: 7. The CDR3 loop spans 15 amino acids. CDR1 is MNHEY, CDR2 SVGAGI, per germline. CDR3 loop: CASSSTGGADYGYTF. Written as DNA, the CDR3 is TGTGCCAGCAGTAGCACAGGGGGCGCGGACTATGGCTACACCTTC.

This chain links TRBV12-3 or TRBV12-4 with TRBJ2-4; D gene ambiguous. Trimming pared 8 bases from V and 0 bases from J, leaving 8 bases between. The CDR3 runs 13 residues. The CDR3 DNA is TGTGCCAGCCACGACTTAGCCAAAAACATTCAGTACTTC. This gives the protein CASHDLAKNIQYF.

The chain combines TRBV18 with TRBJ2-5, with D hard to call. The V end was cut by 3 bases, the J end by 1 base, with 9 bases between. The CDR3 is 14 amino acids. Germline CDR1 KGHSH, CDR2 LQKENI. Here the CDR3 reads CASSPTEPQETQYF. The CDR3 nucleotides are TGTGCCAGCTCACCGACGGAGCCCCAAGAGACCCAGTACTTC.

CDR3 region: CASSPGLNYGYTF. The DNA for the CDR3 is TGTGCCAGCAGCCCCGGACTTAACTATGGCTACACCTTC. The J gene is TRBJ1-2, the V gene TRBV7-9; no clear D gene. The V end was cut by 5 bases, the J end by 1 base, with 8 bases between. The CDR3 extends over 13 amino acids. Germline CDR1 reads SEHNR; CDR2 reads FQNEAQ (reference sequence).

The J gene is TRBJ2-5, the V gene TRBV14; D is uncertain. CDR1 SGHDN and CDR2 FVKESK come from the germline V gene. CDR3 length: 15 residues. The germline V and J ends were trimmed by 0 bases and 5 bases, with 13 bases remaining between them. The CDR3 DNA is TGTGCCAGCAGCCAAGATTCCTCCAGCGTGGAGACCCAGTACTTC. Protein sequence: CASSQDSSSVETQYF.

This chain links TRBV13 with TRBJ2-1; D call uncertain. Trimming removed 4 bases at V and 3 bases at J, with 10 bases between. This CDR3 is built from 14 residues. The V gene's germline CDR1 is PRHDT and CDR2 FYEKMQ (reference sequence). CDR3 coding DNA: TGTGCCAGCAGCTCCCTAGGCGTCTACAATGAGCAGTTCTTC. This sequence encodes CASSSLGVYNEQFF.

This clone was detected a few times. DNA for the CDR3: TGTGCCAGCAGTGATGGTAGAACCAATCAGCCCCAGCATTTT. Amino acids: CASSDGRTNQPQHF. The chain links TRBV2 to TRBJ1-5; no definite D call. The CDR3 is 14 residues long. V gave up 3 bases and J gave up 3 bases, with 9 bases separating them. Germline CDR1 reads SNHLY; CDR2 reads FYNNEI. Together with reference TRBV2 and TRBJ1-5, the CDR3 gives the full variable domain: EPEVTQTPSHQVTQMGQEVILRCVPISNHLYFYWYRQILGQKVEFLVSFYNNEISEKSEIFDDQFSVERPDGSNFTLKIRSTKLEDSAMYFCASSDGRTNQPQHFGDGTRLSIL.

The chain joins TRBV2 to TRBJ2-2; D perhaps matches TRBD2 (7 bases). The ends were cut back, 6 bases at V and 0 bases at J, with 11 bases in the middle. Germline assignment: CDR1 SNHLY and CDR2 FYNNEI. CDR3 size: 15 residues. Here the CDR3 reads CASRGGGPNTGELFF. In nucleotides, the CDR3 is TGTGCCAGCAGGGGCGGGGGCCCGAACACCGGGGAGCTGTTTTTT.